This TCR beta chain originates from a study of T cells in Graves' hyperthyroidism and ophthalmopathy. RNA transcripts were the template for amplifying TCR beta CDR3 regions. First-round RT-PCR targeting the TCR CDR3 was performed with the HTBI primer set. MiXCR was run by TCRdb on the multiplex PCR reads, yielding one entry per CDR3 protein. Found here are fewer than 650,000 distinct CDR3 sequences, approximately 14% of them singletons; the top ten hold roughly 7%. V was clipped by 0 bases and J by 1 base; unmatched bases: 9. The CDR3 loop spans 18 amino acids. Germline V lookup: CDR1 SGHKS, CDR2 YYEKEE (reference sequence). Study observations and caveats: Progression to ophthalmopathy was predicted a median of approximately 6.4 months early.

This clonotype was observed a few times. As yet, its antigen is unknown. Patients were excluded for uncontrolled infection, other autoimmune disease, pregnancy or lactation. The sample taken for sequencing was blood. The chain has TRBV5-5 and TRBJ2-2; 7 bases are shared with TRBD2. The clonotype originates from a young woman with Graves' ophthalmopathy. This CDR3 is CASSLGLAPTRNTGELFF. CDR3 sequence (DNA): TGTGCCAGCAGCTTGGGACTAGCTCCAACCAGGAACACCGGGGAGCTGTTTTTT.